This T cell receptor beta chain is drawn from a study of blood T cell repertoires in COVID-19. Study as a whole: Specimens from acute and convalescent COVID-19 originated in the United States, Italy and Spain.

Germline CDR1 reads SGHTA; CDR2 reads FQGNSA. The CDR3 covers 13 residues. V lost 0 bases to trimming and J lost 4 bases, with 7 bases between them. This table comes from immunoSEQ multiplex PCR, and its TCRdb copy is limited to in-frame clones, with some not included. The sample shows over 130,000 clones, about 86% of them seen only once. The sequence came from a man between 65 and 85 years old with acute or convalescent COVID-19. Material for sequencing was peripheral blood. The chain employs TRBV7-2 and TRBJ2-7; D is undetermined. CDR3 DNA: TGTGCCAGCAGCTTAGCCGAGTATTACGAGCAGTACTTC. It is translated as CASSLAEYYEQYF.